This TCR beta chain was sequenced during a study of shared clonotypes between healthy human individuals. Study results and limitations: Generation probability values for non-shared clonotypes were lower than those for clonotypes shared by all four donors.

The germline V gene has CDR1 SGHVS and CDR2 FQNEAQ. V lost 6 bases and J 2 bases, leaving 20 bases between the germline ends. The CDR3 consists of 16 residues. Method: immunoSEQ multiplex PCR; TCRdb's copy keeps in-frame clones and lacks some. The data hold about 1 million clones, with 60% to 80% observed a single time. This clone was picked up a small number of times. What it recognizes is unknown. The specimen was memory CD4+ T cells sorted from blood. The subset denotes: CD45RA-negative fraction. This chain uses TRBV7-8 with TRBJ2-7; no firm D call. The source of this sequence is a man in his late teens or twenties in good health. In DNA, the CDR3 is TGTGCCAGCAGTTCACCCCACCCGAACGGCGCCTACGAGCAGTACTTC. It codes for CASSSPHPNGAYEQYF. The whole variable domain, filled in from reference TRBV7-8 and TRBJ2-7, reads GAGVSQSPRYKVAKRGQDVALRCDPISGHVSLFWYQQALGQGPEFLTYFQNEAQLDKSGLPSDRFFAERPEGSVSTLKIQRTQQEDSAVYLCASSSPHPNGAYEQYFGPGTRLTVT.